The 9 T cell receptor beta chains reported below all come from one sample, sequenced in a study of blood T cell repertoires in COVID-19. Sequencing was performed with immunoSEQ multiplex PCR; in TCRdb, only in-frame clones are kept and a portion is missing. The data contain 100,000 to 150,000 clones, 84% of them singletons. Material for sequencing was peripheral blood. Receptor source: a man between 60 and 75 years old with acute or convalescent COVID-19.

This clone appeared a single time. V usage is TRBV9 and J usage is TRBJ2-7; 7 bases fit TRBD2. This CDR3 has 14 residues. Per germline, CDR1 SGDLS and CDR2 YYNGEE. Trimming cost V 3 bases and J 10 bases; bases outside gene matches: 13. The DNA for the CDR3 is TGTGCCAGCAGCGCATGGGAGGGGCGCCGTAGACAGTACTTC. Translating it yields CASSAWEGRRRQYF.

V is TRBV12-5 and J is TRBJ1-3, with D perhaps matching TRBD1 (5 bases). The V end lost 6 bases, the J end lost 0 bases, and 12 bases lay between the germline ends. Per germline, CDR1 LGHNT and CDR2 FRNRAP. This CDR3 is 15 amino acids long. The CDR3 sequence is CASGPSQGSGNTIYF. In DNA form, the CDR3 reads TGTGCTAGTGGCCCCAGTCAGGGCTCTGGAAACACCATATATTTT.

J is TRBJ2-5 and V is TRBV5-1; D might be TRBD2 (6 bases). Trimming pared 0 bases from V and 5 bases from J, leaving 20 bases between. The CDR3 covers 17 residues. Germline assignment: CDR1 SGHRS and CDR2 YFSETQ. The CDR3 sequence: CASSLGVRAGTRETQYF. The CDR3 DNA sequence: TGCGCCAGCAGCTTGGGGGTCAGAGCGGGTACGAGGGAGACCCAGTACTTC.

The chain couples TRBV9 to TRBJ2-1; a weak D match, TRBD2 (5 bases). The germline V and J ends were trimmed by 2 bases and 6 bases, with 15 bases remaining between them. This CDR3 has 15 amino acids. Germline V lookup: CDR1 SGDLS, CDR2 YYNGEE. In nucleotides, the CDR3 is TGTGCCAGCAGCGTCTCCGGGGTCTTCCTCAATGAGCAGTTCTTC. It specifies CASSVSGVFLNEQFF.

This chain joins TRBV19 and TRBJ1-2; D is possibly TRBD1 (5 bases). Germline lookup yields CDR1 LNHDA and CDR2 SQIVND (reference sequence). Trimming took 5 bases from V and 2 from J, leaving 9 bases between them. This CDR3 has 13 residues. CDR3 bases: TGTGCCAGTAGTCCGCAGGGCAACTATGGCTACACCTTC. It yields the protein CASSPQGNYGYTF.

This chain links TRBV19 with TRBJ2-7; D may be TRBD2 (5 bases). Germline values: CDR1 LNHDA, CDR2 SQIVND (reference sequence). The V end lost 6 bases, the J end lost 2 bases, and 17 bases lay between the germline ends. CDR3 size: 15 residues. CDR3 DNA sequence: TGTGCCAGTAGGGACTCCGGGCGGCCCCCCTACGAGCAGTACTTC. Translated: CASRDSGRPPYEQYF.

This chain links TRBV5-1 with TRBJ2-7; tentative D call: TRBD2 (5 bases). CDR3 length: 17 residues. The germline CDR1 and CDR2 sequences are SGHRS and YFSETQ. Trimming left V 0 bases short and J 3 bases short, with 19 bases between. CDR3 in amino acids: CASSLALGPGVGYEQYF. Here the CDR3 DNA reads TGCGCCAGCAGCTTGGCCCTTGGGCCCGGGGTAGGCTACGAGCAGTACTTC.

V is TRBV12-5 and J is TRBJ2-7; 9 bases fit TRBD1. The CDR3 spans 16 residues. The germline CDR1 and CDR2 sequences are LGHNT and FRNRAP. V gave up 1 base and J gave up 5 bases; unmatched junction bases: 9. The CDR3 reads CASGLASVTGGNEQYF. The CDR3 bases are TGTGCTAGTGGTTTGGCATCCGTGACAGGGGGAAACGAGCAGTACTTC.

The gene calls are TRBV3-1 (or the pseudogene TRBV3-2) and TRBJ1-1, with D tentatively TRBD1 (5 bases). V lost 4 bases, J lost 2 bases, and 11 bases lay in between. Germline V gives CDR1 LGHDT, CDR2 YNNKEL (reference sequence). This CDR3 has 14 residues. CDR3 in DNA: TGTGCCAGCAGCCCTACCGACAGAAACACTGAAGCTTTCTTT. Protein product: CASSPTDRNTEAFF.